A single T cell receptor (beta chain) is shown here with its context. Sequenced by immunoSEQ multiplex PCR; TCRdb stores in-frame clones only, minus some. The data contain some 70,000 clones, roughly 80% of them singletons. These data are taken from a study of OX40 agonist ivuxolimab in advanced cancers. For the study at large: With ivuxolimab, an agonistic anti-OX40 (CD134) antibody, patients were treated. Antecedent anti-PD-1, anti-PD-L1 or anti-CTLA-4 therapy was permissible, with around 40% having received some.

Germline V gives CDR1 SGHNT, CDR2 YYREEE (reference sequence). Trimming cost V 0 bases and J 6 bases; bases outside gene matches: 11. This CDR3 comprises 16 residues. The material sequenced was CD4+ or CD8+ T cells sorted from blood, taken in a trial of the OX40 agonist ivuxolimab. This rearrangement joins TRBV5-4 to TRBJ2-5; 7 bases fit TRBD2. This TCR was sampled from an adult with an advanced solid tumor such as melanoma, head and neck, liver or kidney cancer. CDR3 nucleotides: TGTGCCAGCAGCTTGGGCGCCCGGGGGGTTGTAAAGACCCAGTACTTC. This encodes CASSLGARGVVKTQYF. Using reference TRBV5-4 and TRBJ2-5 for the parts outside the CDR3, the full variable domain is ETGVTQSPTHLIKTRGQQVTLRCSSQSGHNTVSWYQQALGQGPQFIFQYYREEENGRGNFPPRFSGLQFPNYSSELNVNALELDDSALYLCASSLGARGVVKTQYFGPGTRLLVL.